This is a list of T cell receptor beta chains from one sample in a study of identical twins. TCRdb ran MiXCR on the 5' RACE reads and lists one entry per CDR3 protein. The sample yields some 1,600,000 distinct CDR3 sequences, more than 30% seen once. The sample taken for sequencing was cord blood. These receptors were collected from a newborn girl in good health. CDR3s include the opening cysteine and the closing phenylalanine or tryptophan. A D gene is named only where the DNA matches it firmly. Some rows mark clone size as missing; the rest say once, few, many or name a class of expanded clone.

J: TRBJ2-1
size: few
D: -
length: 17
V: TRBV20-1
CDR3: CSARAQERLSSYNEQFF
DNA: TGCAGTGCTAGAGCCCAGGAGCGGCTCAGCTCCTACAATGAGCAGTTCTTC

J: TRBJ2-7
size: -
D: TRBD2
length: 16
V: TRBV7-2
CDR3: CASSSGLAAPYNEQYF
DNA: TGTGCCAGCAGCTCAGGACTAGCGGCCCCCTACAATGAGCAGTACTTC

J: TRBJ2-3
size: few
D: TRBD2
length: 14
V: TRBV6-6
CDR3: CASSLAGVINTQYF
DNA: TGTGCCAGCAGCCTCGCGGGGGTGATAAATACGCAGTATTTT

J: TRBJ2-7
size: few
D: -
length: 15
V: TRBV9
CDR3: CASSVEGVPPYEQYF
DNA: TGTGCCAGCAGCGTAGAGGGGGTCCCTCCCTACGAGCAGTACTTC

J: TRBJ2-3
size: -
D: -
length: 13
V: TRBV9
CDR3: CASSVDTPDTQYF
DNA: TGTGCCAGCAGCGTAGACACCCCAGATACGCAGTATTTT

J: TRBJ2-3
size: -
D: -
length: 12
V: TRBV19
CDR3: CATLSYTDTQYF
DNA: TGTGCCACTCTTAGCTACACAGATACGCAGTATTTT

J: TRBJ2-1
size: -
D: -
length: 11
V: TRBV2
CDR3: CASKREAEQFF
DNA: TGTGCCAGCAAAAGAGAGGCTGAGCAGTTCTTC

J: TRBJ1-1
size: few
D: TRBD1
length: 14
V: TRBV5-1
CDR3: CASSQGQDYTEAFF
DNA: TGCGCCAGCAGCCAGGGACAGGACTACACTGAAGCTTTCTTT

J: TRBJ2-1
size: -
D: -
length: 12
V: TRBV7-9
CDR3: CASGFDSNEQFF
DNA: TGTGCCAGCGGCTTTGACAGCAATGAGCAGTTCTTC

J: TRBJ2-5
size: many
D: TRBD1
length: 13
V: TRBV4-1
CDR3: CASSQYRGETQYF
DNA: TGCGCCAGCAGCCAGTACAGGGGAGAGACCCAGTACTTC

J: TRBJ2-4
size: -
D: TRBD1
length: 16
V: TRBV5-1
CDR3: CASSLEAGGAKNIQYF
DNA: TGCGCCAGCAGCTTGGAGGCAGGGGGTGCCAAAAACATTCAGTACTTC

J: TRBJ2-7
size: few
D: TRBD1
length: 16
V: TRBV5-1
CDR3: CASSLARTGNSYEQYF
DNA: TGCGCCAGCAGCTTGGCCCGGACAGGTAACTCCTACGAGCAGTACTTC

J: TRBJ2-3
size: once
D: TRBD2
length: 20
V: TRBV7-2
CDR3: CASSLAISLAGVYPTDTQYF
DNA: TGTGCCAGCAGCTTAGCGATAAGTCTAGCGGGAGTGTATCCGACAGATACGCAGTATTTT

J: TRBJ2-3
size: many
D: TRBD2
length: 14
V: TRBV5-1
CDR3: CASSLASGPDTQYF
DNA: TGCGCCAGCAGCTTGGCTAGCGGGCCAGATACGCAGTATTTT

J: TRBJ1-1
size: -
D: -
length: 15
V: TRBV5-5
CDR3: CASSPSGGSQNEAFF
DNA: TGTGCCAGCAGCCCCTCCGGCGGTAGTCAGAATGAAGCTTTCTTT

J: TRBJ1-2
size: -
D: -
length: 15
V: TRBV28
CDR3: CASSLLGQFNYGYTF
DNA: TGTGCCAGCAGTTTATTGGGACAATTTAACTATGGCTACACCTTC

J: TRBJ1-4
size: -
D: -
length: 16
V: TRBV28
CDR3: CASSLYLPGSNEKLFF
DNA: TGTGCCAGCAGTTTATATCTACCGGGGTCAAATGAAAAACTGTTTTTT

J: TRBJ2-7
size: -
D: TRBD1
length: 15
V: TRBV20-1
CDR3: CSARDMGTGPYEQYF
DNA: TGCAGTGCTAGAGATATGGGGACAGGGCCATACGAGCAGTACTTC

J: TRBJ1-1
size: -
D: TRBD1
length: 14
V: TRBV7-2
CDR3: CASSSQGGTTEAFF
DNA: TGTGCCAGCAGCTCACAGGGGGGAACCACTGAAGCTTTCTTT

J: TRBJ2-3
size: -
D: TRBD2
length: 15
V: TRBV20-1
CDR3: CSAREGTSRDPTQYF
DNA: TGCAGTGCTAGAGAAGGGACTAGCCGGGACCCCACGCAGTATTTT

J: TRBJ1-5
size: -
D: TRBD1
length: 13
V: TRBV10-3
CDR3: CAINRDRDQPQHF
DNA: TGTGCCATCAATCGGGACAGGGATCAGCCCCAGCATTTT

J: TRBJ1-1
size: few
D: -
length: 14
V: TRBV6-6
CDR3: CASSYSGTNTEAFF
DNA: TGTGCCAGCAGTTACTCGGGGACCAACACTGAAGCTTTCTTT

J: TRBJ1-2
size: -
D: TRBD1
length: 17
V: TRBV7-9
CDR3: CASSFRDSRNFNYGYTF
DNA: TGTGCCAGCAGCTTCCGGGACAGCCGAAATTTTAACTATGGCTACACCTTC

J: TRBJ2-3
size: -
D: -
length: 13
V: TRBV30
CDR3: CAWSPVSTDTQYF
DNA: TGTGCCTGGAGTCCTGTGTCTACAGATACGCAGTATTTT

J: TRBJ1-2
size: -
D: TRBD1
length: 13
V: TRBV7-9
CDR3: CANSLTGNYGHTF
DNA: TGTGCCAACAGCTTGACAGGGAACTATGGCCACACCTTC

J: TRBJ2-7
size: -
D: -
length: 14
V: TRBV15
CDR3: CATSRRTDRYEQYF
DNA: TGTGCCACCAGCAGAAGGACGGACAGATACGAGCAGTACTTC

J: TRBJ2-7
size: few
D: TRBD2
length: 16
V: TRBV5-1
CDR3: CASSSFSLAGTYEQYF
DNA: TGCGCCAGCAGCTCCTTTTCGCTAGCGGGAACCTACGAGCAGTACTTC

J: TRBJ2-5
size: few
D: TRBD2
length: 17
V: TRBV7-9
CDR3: CASRLGGLAALRETQYF
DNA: TGTGCCAGCAGATTGGGGGGACTAGCGGCTTTACGGGAGACCCAGTACTTC

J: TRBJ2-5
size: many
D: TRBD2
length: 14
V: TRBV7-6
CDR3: CASSPRLAEETQYF
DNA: TGTGCCAGCAGTCCGAGGCTAGCGGAAGAGACCCAGTACTTC

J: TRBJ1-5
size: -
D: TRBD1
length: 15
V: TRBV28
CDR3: CASTQKGAPNQPQHF
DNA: TGTGCCAGCACCCAAAAGGGGGCGCCCAATCAGCCCCAGCATTTT

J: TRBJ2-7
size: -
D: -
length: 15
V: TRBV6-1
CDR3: CASSESAGASYEQYF
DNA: TGTGCCAGCAGTGAAAGCGCAGGGGCTTCCTACGAGCAGTACTTC

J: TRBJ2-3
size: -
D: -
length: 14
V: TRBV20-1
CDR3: CSARDGVEADTQYF
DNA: TGCAGTGCTAGAGACGGAGTAGAAGCAGATACGCAGTATTTT

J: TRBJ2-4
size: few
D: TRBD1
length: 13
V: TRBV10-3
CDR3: CAISESITGEQYF
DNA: TGTGCCATCAGTGAGTCGATCACAGGGGAGCAGTACTTC

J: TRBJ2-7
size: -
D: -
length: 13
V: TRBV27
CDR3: CASQASSSYEQYF
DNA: TGTGCCAGCCAAGCCTCCTCATCCTACGAGCAGTACTTC

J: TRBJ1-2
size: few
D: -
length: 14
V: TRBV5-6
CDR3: CASSFRGAGYGYTF
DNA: TGTGCCAGCAGCTTTAGGGGGGCCGGCTATGGCTACACCTTC

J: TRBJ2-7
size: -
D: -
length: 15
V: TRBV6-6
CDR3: CASRPRGQITYEQYF
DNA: TGTGCCAGCAGGCCGCGGGGGCAGATTACCTACGAGCAGTACTTC

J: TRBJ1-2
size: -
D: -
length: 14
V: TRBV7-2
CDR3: CASSLVVPGGGYTF
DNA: TGTGCCAGCAGCTTAGTTGTCCCGGGCGGGGGCTACACCTTC

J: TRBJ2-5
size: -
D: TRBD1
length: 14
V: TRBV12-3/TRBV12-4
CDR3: CASSYGTGQEAQYF
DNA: TGTGCCAGCAGTTACGGGACAGGACAAGAGGCCCAGTACTTC

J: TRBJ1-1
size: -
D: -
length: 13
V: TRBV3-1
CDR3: CASSQDTPGEAFF
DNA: TGTGCCAGCAGCCAAGACACGCCTGGGGAAGCTTTCTTT

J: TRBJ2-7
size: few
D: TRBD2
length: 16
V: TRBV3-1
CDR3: CASSQDSRGRFYEQYF
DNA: TGTGCCAGCAGCCAAGATAGCCGCGGGAGATTCTACGAGCAGTACTTC

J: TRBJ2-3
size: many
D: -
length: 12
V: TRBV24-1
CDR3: CATSASTDTQYF
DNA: TGTGCCACCAGTGCCTCGACAGATACGCAGTATTTT

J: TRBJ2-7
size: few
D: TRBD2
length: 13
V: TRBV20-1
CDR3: CSAIGLAGAEQYF
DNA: TGCAGTGCTATCGGACTAGCGGGAGCCGAGCAGTACTTC

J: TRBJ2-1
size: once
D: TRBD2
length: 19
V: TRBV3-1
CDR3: CASSPSGTSGARGYNEQFF
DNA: TGTGCCAGCAGCCCTTCCGGGACTAGCGGGGCCCGGGGCTACAATGAGCAGTTCTTC

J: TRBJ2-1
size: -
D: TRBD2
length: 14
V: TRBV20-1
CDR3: CSAARAGGPNEQFF
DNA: TGCAGCGCGGCTCGGGCGGGAGGGCCCAATGAGCAGTTCTTC

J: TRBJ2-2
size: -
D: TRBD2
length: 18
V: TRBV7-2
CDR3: CASSLRGTSGVHTGELFF
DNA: TGTGCCAGCAGCTTAAGAGGGACTAGCGGGGTCCACACCGGGGAGCTGTTTTTT

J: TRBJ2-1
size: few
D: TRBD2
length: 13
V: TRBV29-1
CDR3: CSVGGTSANEQFF
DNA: TGCAGCGTTGGTGGGACTAGCGCCAATGAGCAGTTCTTC

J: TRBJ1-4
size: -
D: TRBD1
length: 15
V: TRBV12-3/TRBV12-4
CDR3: CASSLVQGAIEKLFF
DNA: TGTGCCAGCAGTTTAGTGCAGGGGGCTATCGAAAAACTGTTTTTT

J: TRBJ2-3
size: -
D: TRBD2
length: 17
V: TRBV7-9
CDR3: CASSLLAGGPGTDTQYF
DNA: TGTGCCAGCAGCCTTCTAGCGGGAGGGCCAGGCACAGATACGCAGTATTTT

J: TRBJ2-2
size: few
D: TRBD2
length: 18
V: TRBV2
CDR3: CASSDPTFSGTNTGELFF
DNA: TGTGCCAGCAGTGACCCCACCTTTAGCGGGACGAACACCGGGGAGCTGTTTTTT

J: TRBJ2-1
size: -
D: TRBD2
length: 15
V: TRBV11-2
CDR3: CASSFPGLGGNEQFF
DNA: TGTGCCAGCAGCTTCCCGGGACTAGGGGGCAATGAGCAGTTCTTC

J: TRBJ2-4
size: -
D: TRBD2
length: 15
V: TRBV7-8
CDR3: CASSISGRAPNIQYF
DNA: TGTGCCAGCAGCATTAGCGGGAGGGCCCCAAACATTCAGTACTTC

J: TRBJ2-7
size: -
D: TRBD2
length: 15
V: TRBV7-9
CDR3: CASSFRLAENNEQYF
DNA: TGTGCCAGCAGCTTTAGGCTAGCGGAGAACAATGAGCAGTACTTC

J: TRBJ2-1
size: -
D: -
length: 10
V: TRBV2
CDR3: CASQGHEQFF
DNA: TGTGCCAGCCAGGGCCATGAGCAGTTCTTC

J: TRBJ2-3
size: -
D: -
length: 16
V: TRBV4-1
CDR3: CASSQVGGPGTDTQYF
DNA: TGCGCCAGCAGCCAAGTAGGGGGGCCTGGCACAGATACGCAGTATTTT

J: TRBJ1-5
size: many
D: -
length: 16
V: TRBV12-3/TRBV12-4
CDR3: CASSLGRPYSNQPQHF
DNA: TGTGCCAGCAGTTTAGGCCGACCCTATAGCAATCAGCCCCAGCATTTT

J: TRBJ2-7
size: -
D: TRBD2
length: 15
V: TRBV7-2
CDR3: CASSTRLAGPYEQYF
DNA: TGTGCCAGCAGCACCCGACTAGCGGGACCCTACGAGCAGTACTTC

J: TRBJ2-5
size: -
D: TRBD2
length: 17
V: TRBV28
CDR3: CASTMVAGGGIYNEQYF
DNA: TGTGCCAGCACTATGGTAGCGGGTGGCGGGATATACAATGAGCAGTACTTC